Listed below are T cell receptor beta chains from one sample, sequenced in a study of blood T cell repertoires in COVID-19. This table comes from immunoSEQ multiplex PCR, and its TCRdb copy is limited to in-frame clones, with some not included. The sample records some 80,000 clones, about 92% being singletons. The sample taken for sequencing was peripheral blood. Receptor source: a woman over 75 with active or convalescent COVID-19. CDR3s include the opening cysteine and the closing phenylalanine or tryptophan. The order of the fields is clone size, V gene, D gene, CDR3 length, J gene, CDR3 DNA, CDR3 protein. D genes are given only for firm matches. Expanded clones are given a class, and other clones once, few, many or no size at all.

>.|TRBV28|TRBD1|14|TRBJ1-6
TGTGCCAGCAGAGGGACAGGGGAGGGTTCACCCCTCCACTTT
CASRGTGEGSPLHF
>few|TRBV5-1|.|11|TRBJ2-1
TGCGCCAGCAGCTTGGACAGTGAGCAGTTCTTC
CASSLDSEQFF
>.|TRBV5-5|.|13|TRBJ1-4
TGTGCCAGCAGCTTGGGAGCTAATGAAAAACTGTTTTTT
CASSLGANEKLFF
>.|TRBV4-1|.|14|TRBJ2-7
TGCGCCAGCAGCCAACTAGCCTCCTCCTACGAGCAGTACTTC
CASSQLASSYEQYF
>.|TRBV14|.|15|TRBJ1-1
TGTGCCAGCGACCCAGGTGTTGGGGGCGGAACTGAAGCTTTCTTT
CASDPGVGGGTEAFF
>.|TRBV4-2|.|15|TRBJ2-7
TGTGCCAGCAGCCAAGAAGGGGGTCCGAACTACGAGCAGTACTTC
CASSQEGGPNYEQYF
>once|TRBV7-2|TRBD1|15|TRBJ2-1
TGTGCCAGCAGCAAAGACAGGGGGAGTTACAATGAGCAGTTCTTC
CASSKDRGSYNEQFF
>.|TRBV7-9|TRBD1|14|TRBJ1-1
TGTGCCAGCAGCTTAGCTCAGGGGGACACTGAAGCTTTCTTT
CASSLAQGDTEAFF
>.|TRBV7-9|.|14|TRBJ2-6
TGTGCCAGCAGCTCAGTCGACTGGGCCAACGTCCTGACTTTC
CASSSVDWANVLTF
>.|TRBV7-9|TRBD1|16|TRBJ1-5
TGTGCCAGCAGCTTACGGACAGGGGGTGTAAATCAGCCCCAGCATTTT
CASSLRTGGVNQPQHF
>many|TRBV30|.|10|TRBJ2-1
TGTGCCTGGAGGCCCAGCAGGCTGTTCTTC
CAWRPSRLFF
>.|TRBV27|TRBD2|19|TRBJ2-5
TGTGCCAGCAGTTCCGGGACTAGCGGGGGGCCCGTAATCCAAGAGACCCAGTACTTC
CASSSGTSGGPVIQETQYF
>.|TRBV9|TRBD2|15|TRBJ2-7
TGTGCCAGCAGCATCGGACTAGGTGCCTCCTACGAGCAGTACTTC
CASSIGLGASYEQYF
>.|TRBV4-3|TRBD1|16|TRBJ1-6
TGCGCCAGCAGCCAAGAAGAGGGGGCGCGGAATTCACCCCTCCACTTT
CASSQEEGARNSPLHF
>.|TRBV5-1|.|16|TRBJ2-3
TGCGCCAGCAGCTTGGCCCTGGGGCCTGACCCAGATACGCAGTATTTT
CASSLALGPDPDTQYF
>.|TRBV5-1|.|12|TRBJ1-1
TGCGCCAGCAGCTTGAGGGGGTTAGTTGCTTTCTTT
CASSLRGLVAFF
>.|TRBV28|TRBD1|15|TRBJ2-7
TGTGCCAGCAGTTCCCGGACAGGGGGCATAGGCGAGCAGTACTTC
CASSSRTGGIGEQYF
>.|TRBV27|TRBD2|14|TRBJ2-3
TGTGCCAGCAGTTCTAGCGGGGGGGCCAGTACGCAGTATTTT
CASSSSGGASTQYF
>.|TRBV28|.|14|TRBJ1-1
TGTGCCAGCAGTTTCCTTGGAGGGGACACTGAAGCTTTCTTT
CASSFLGGDTEAFF
>.|TRBV5-1|.|14|TRBJ1-4
TGCGCCAGCAGCTTGGTGCCAGCGCAAGAAAAACTGTTTTTT
CASSLVPAQEKLFF
>few|TRBV2|TRBD1|15|TRBJ1-6
TGTGCCAGCAGAGGACAGGGGGCCGGTAATTCACCCCTCCACTTT
CASRGQGAGNSPLHF
>once|TRBV4-1|TRBD2|20|TRBJ2-3
TGCGCCAGCAGCCGGGAATTCGGGACTAGCGGGGGTCCTCGAACAGATACGCAGTATTTT
CASSREFGTSGGPRTDTQYF
>.|TRBV7-3|.|15|TRBJ2-2
TGTGCCAGCAGCTCCGGACTAACAGCACCCGGGGAGCTGTTTTTT
CASSSGLTAPGELFF
>.|TRBV4-1|TRBD1|14|TRBJ1-1
TGCGCCAGCAGCCAAGAGGACAGGGTTACTGAAGCTTTCTTT
CASSQEDRVTEAFF
>.|TRBV24-1|.|16|TRBJ2-5
TGTGCCACCAGTTCTGAGGGGCGGGGGCCGGAGGAGACCCAGTACTTC
CATSSEGRGPEETQYF
>.|TRBV14|.|15|TRBJ1-2
TGTGCCAGCACCCGATCCAGCGAGAGGGAGACCGGCTACACCTTC
CASTRSSERETGYTF
>.|TRBV7-3|TRBD1|18|TRBJ2-2
TGTGCCAGCAGCTTAACGCCTATCGGGACAGTGATTCACGGGGAGCTGTTTTTT
CASSLTPIGTVIHGELFF
>.|TRBV19|.|14|TRBJ2-7
TGTGCCAGTAGTGTACAGGGTATTCTGGGCGAGCAGTACTTC
CASSVQGILGEQYF
>.|TRBV4-3|.|15|TRBJ1-5
TGCGCCAGCAGCCAAGATATTTCTGGGGGCCAGCCCCAGCATTTT
CASSQDISGGQPQHF
>.|TRBV7-6|.|15|TRBJ2-7
TGTGCCAGCAGCTTGGCGGGAACAGCCAACTACGAGCAGTACTTC
CASSLAGTANYEQYF
>once|TRBV28|TRBD2|15|TRBJ2-5
TGTGCCAGCAGTCCCCGCGGGGAGGGACGAGAGACCCAGTACTTC
CASSPRGEGRETQYF
>.|TRBV7-8|TRBD2|17|TRBJ2-2
TGTGCCAGCAGTTCCCGAGCGGGGGGGCTTGACACCGGGGAGCTGTTTTTT
CASSSRAGGLDTGELFF
>once|TRBV27|.|15|TRBJ1-4
TGTGCCAGCAGTTTCTGGGGGGGTGGAAATGAAAAACTGTTTTTT
CASSFWGGGNEKLFF
>.|TRBV9|.|13|TRBJ1-6
TGTGCCAGCAGCGCCGGGGAAGGATCACCCCTCCACTTT
CASSAGEGSPLHF
>.|TRBV25-1|TRBD1|14|TRBJ1-2
TGTGCCAGCAGTCCCCAGGGGGCCAGGTATGGCTACACCTTC
CASSPQGARYGYTF
>.|TRBV28|TRBD1|12|TRBJ1-1
TGTGCCAGCAGGAGGGGGCATGGTGAAGCTTTCTTT
CASRRGHGEAFF
>.|TRBV2|TRBD1|16|TRBJ1-1
TGTGCCAGCAGTTCCGACAGGGGCGCAAGGGGCACTGAAGCTTTCTTT
CASSSDRGARGTEAFF
>.|TRBV6-1|TRBD1|14|TRBJ1-2
TGTGCCAGCAGTGAAATATCAGGGGGCCATGGCTACACCTTC
CASSEISGGHGYTF
>.|TRBV28|TRBD1|15|TRBJ1-3
TGTGCCAGCAGTTACAGGGGGCTCTCTGGAAACACCATATATTTT
CASSYRGLSGNTIYF